This entry lists 32 T cell receptor beta chains sequenced from one sample in a study of OX40 agonist ivuxolimab in advanced cancers. TCRdb's table, derived via immunoSEQ multiplex PCR, lists solely in-frame clones and lacks some. The sample includes tens of thousands of clones, roughly nine tenths of them seen just once. The source was CD4+ or CD8+ T cells sorted from blood, collected in a trial of the OX40 agonist ivuxolimab. The receptor source for this set is an adult with an advanced solid tumor such as melanoma, head and neck, liver or kidney cancer.

This clone is a singleton in its sample. The chain employs TRBV6-1 and TRBJ1-1; D uncertain. The V end was cut by 10 bases, the J end by 4 bases, with 10 bases between. CDR1 is MNHNS and CDR2 is SASEGT in the germline V gene. CDR3 length equals 11 residues. The CDR3 region has the DNA TGTGCCACCGAAGACGGCACTGAAGCTTTCTTT. Amino acid sequence: CATEDGTEAFF.

This clone was seen a single time. The chain carries TRBV6-6 and TRBJ2-5; D is unclear. The germline V and J ends were trimmed by 5 bases and 1 base, with 2 bases remaining between them. The CDR3 has 11 amino acids. The germline V gene has CDR1 MNHNY and CDR2 SVGAGI (reference sequence). CDR3 sequence reads: CASSAQETQYF. The CDR3 DNA reads as TGTGCCAGCAGTGCCCAAGAGACCCAGTACTTC.

This clone has a single count. In the same sample, other DNA sequences code for this CDR3. This chain connects TRBV4-3 to TRBJ1-5; D gene unclear. This CDR3 region has 15 residues. With 5 bases removed from V and 0 bases from J, the gap between germline ends came to 11 bases. CDR1 and CDR2 from the germline V gene are LGHNA and YSLEER. CDR3 protein: CASSEGVYSNQPQHF. The CDR3 nucleotides are TGCGCCAGCAGCGAAGGTGTTTATAGCAATCAGCCCCAGCATTTT.

This chain connects TRBV27 to TRBJ2-3, with 9 bases aligning to TRBD1. Germline loops: CDR1 MNHEY, CDR2 SMNVEV (reference sequence). This CDR3 has 11 residues. In DNA form, the CDR3 reads TGTGTGACAGGGGGTTTCGATACGCAGTATTTT. It codes for CVTGGFDTQYF.

The chain joins TRBV4-3 to TRBJ1-2, with TRBD1 matching over 10 bases. Looked up from germline, CDR1 is LGHNA and CDR2 is YSLEER. J was trimmed by 7 bases and V by 4 bases; bases with no gene match: 9. This CDR3 has 15 residues. CDR3 coding DNA: TGCGCCAGCAGCCCCGACGGACAGGGGGATGGTGGCTACACCTTC. Its translation: CASSPDGQGDGGYTF.

Within the sample, this clone is medium-sized. The V and J genes are TRBV5-4 and TRBJ2-7, with TRBD1 matching over 7 bases. This CDR3 has 13 residues. V dropped 3 bases and J dropped 5; count of bases not matched to a gene: 5. The germline gives CDR1 SGHNT, CDR2 YYREEE (reference sequence). CDR3: CASSSGTVDEQYF. The CDR3 bases are TGTGCCAGCAGCTCGGGGACAGTTGACGAGCAGTACTTC.

The chain carries TRBV4-2 and TRBJ1-1; TRBD1 might be the D (5 bases). In germline, CDR1 is LGHNA, CDR2 YNFKEQ. Trimming stripped 2 bases from V and 0 bases from J, with 25 bases between. The CDR3 has 20 amino acids. CDR3 DNA: TGTGCCAGCAGCCAATATCCAATCCCCCAGGGAGGAGAAATGAACACTGAAGCTTTCTTT. It yields the protein CASSQYPIPQGGEMNTEAFF.

The DNA for the CDR3 is TGTGCCAGCCGACTAACGAACACCGGGGAGCTGTTTTTT. It encodes CASRLTNTGELFF. The J gene is TRBJ2-2, the V gene TRBV6-6; a weak D match, TRBD2 (5 bases). This CDR3 is 13 amino acids long. V was clipped by 8 bases and J by 0 bases, with 7 bases between them. Germline V gene sequence: CDR1 MNHNY, CDR2 SVGAGI (reference sequence).

The V and J genes are TRBV4-2 and TRBJ1-2; D perhaps matches TRBD1 (5 bases). This CDR3 contains 15 residues. CDR1 is LGHNA and CDR2 is YNFKEQ in the germline V gene. Deletions cut 0 bases from V and 4 bases from J, with 12 bases between. The CDR3 DNA sequence: TGTGCCAGCAGCCAAGATCGGGGCAGCACCTATGGCTACACCTTC. This sequence encodes CASSQDRGSTYGYTF.

This chain uses TRBV7-6 with TRBJ1-1, with TRBD1 as a possible D gene (5 bases). From germline, CDR1 is SGHVS and CDR2 FNYEAQ. The V gene lost 3 bases and the J gene lost 4 bases, with 21 bases spanning the gap. This CDR3 region has 17 residues. CDR3 in DNA: TGTGCCAGCAGCTTTTTTCCGCGTGGGGACTCGGGCACTGAAGCTTTCTTT. Translated: CASSFFPRGDSGTEAFF. The full variable domain, its missing parts supplied by reference TRBV7-6 and TRBJ1-1, is GAGVSQSPRYKVTKRGQDVALRCDPISGHVSLYWYRQALGQGPEFLTYFNYEAQQDKSGLPNDRFSAERPEGSISTLTIQRTEQRDSAMYRCASSFFPRGDSGTEAFFGQGTRLTVV.

V gene TRBV19 combines with J gene TRBJ2-2; TRBD2 aligns across 7 bases. Germline-derived CDR1 and CDR2 are LNHDA and SQIVND (reference sequence). The CDR3 consists of 16 residues. The V gene end was trimmed by 3 bases and the J gene end by 2 bases; junction bases not matched to a gene: 6. CDR3 sequence: CASSITAGVNTGELFF. The DNA for the CDR3 is TGTGCCAGTAGTATTACCGCGGGAGTAAACACCGGGGAGCTGTTTTTT. The whole variable domain, filled in from reference TRBV19 and TRBJ2-2, reads DGGITQSPKYLFRKEGQNVTLSCEQNLNHDAMYWYRQDPGQGLRLIYYSQIVNDFQKGDIAEGYSVSREKKESFPLTVTSAQKNPTAFYLCASSITAGVNTGELFFGEGSRLTVL.

The V gene is TRBV21-1, the J gene TRBJ2-4. TRBV21-1 is described as a pseudogene. The CDR3 contains 13 residues. This chain's CDR3 is CADGGVSKNIQYF. In nucleotides, the CDR3 is TGTGCCGATGGGGGAGTTTCCAAAAACATTCAGTACTTC.

This chain links TRBV7-9 with TRBJ1-5; tentatively, D is TRBD1 (5 bases). CDR1 SEHNR and CDR2 FQNEAQ come from the germline V gene (reference sequence). V was cut by 5 bases and J by 8 bases, with 16 bases left in between. CDR3 length equals 14 residues. CDR3 protein: CASSPQGIVEPQHF. CDR3 sequence (DNA): TGTGCCAGCAGCCCCCAGGGTATAGTAGAGCCCCAGCATTTT.

The V and J genes are TRBV7-9 and TRBJ2-1; 8 bases map to TRBD1. The germline V gene has CDR1 SEHNR and CDR2 FQNEAQ (reference sequence). The CDR3 spans 14 residues. V was pared by 5 bases and J by 4 bases, with 4 bases of the junction left unmatched. The CDR3 sequence: CASSGGQEYNEQFF. The DNA for the CDR3 is TGTGCCAGCAGCGGGGGACAGGAGTACAATGAGCAGTTCTTC.

This rearrangement joins TRBV28 to TRBJ2-2; the D is unclear. In germline, CDR1 is MDHEN, CDR2 SYDVKM. With 6 bases removed from V and 1 base from J, the gap between germline ends came to 6 bases. The CDR3 runs to 13 residues. This CDR3 is CASSLLNTGELFF. Written as DNA, the CDR3 is TGTGCCAGCAGCCTTCTGAACACCGGGGAGCTGTTTTTT. Looking up the rest from reference TRBV28 and TRBJ2-2 gives the full variable domain: DVKVTQSSRYLVKRTGEKVFLECVQDMDHENMFWYRQDPGLGLRLIYFSYDVKMKEKGDIPEGYSVSREKKERFSLILESASTNQTSMYLCASSLLNTGELFFGEGSRLTVL.

This chain connects TRBV6-5 to TRBJ2-1; maybe TRBD1 (5 bases). CDR1 MNHEY and CDR2 SVGAGI come from the germline V gene. V lost 2 bases to trimming and J lost 10 bases, with 9 bases between them. The CDR3 is 12 amino acids. The CDR3 loop reads CASSYGGAEQFF. DNA for the CDR3: TGTGCCAGCAGTTACGGTGGGGCAGAGCAGTTCTTC.

The chain joins TRBV10-3 to TRBJ2-3, with 11 bases fitting TRBD2. V was pared by 8 bases and J by 6 bases, with 7 bases of the junction left unmatched. The CDR3 has 14 amino acids. Germline CDR1 is ENHRY and CDR2 is SYGVKD. The CDR3 DNA follows: TGTGCCATCCCCCAACTAGCGGGAGTGGATACGCAGTATTTT. Protein product: CAIPQLAGVDTQYF.

The CDR3 spells CASSRGVGGGETQYF. The CDR3 DNA follows: TGTGCCAGCAGTCGGGGGGTTGGAGGAGGAGAGACCCAGTACTTC. The chain links TRBV28 to TRBJ2-5; 7 bases agree with TRBD2. The CDR3 length is 15 residues. With V trimmed by 5 bases and J by 4 bases, 10 bases remained unmatched. Germline CDR1 is MDHEN and CDR2 is SYDVKM.

This clone was seen once. This chain connects TRBV6-5 to TRBJ2-7; TRBD1 agrees at 10 bases. Germline V gene data show CDR1 as MNHEY and CDR2 as SVGAGI. V gave up 6 bases and J gave up 6 bases; unmatched junction bases: 8. The CDR3 loop spans 14 amino acids. The CDR3 protein is CASSWGGTGAEQYF. CDR3 coding DNA: TGTGCCAGCAGCTGGGGTGGGACAGGGGCCGAGCAGTACTTC.

The CDR3: CASSSLTDTQYF. As DNA, the CDR3 is TGTGCCAGCAGCTCCCTGACAGATACGCAGTATTTT. The chain couples TRBV11-2 to TRBJ2-3, with D uncertain. From germline, CDR1 is SGHAT and CDR2 FQNNGV. Trimming pared 4 bases from V and 3 bases from J, leaving 5 bases between. This CDR3 spans 12 amino acids. Full variable domain (rest looked up from reference TRBV11-2 and TRBJ2-3): EAGVAQSPRYKIIEKRQSVAFWCNPISGHATLYWYQQILGQGPKLLIQFQNNGVVDDSQLPKDRFSAERLKGVDSTLKIQPAKLEDSAVYLCASSSLTDTQYFGPGTRLTVL.

This rearrangement joins TRBV7-6 to TRBJ2-1, with D uncertain. Germline loops: CDR1 SGHVS, CDR2 FNYEAQ. The CDR3 totals 13 residues. V lost 1 base and J 6 bases, leaving 7 bases between the germline ends. CDR3 nucleotides: TGTGCCAGCAGCTTAGGAGAGAGCAATGAGCAGTTCTTC. Translated, it gives CASSLGESNEQFF.

The gene calls are TRBV5-5 and TRBJ1-5, with no clear D. This CDR3 has 15 residues. Germline CDR1 and CDR2: SGHKS and YYEKEE (reference sequence). Deletions cut 0 bases from V and 4 bases from J, with 11 bases between. The CDR3, as DNA: TGTGCCAGCAGCTTGGTCGCAGGTGGAAATCAGCCCCAGCATTTT. Residues: CASSLVAGGNQPQHF.

This clone was detected once. The chain links TRBV5-1 to TRBJ2-7; 7 positions agree with TRBD1. Germline trimming cut 3 bases from V and 5 bases from J; bases unmatched to any gene: 2. CDR1 and CDR2 from the germline V gene are SGHRS and YFSETQ. The CDR3 extends over 12 amino acids. CDR3 bases: TGCGCCAGCAGCTCAACAGGGGACGAGCAGTACTTC. Encoded protein: CASSSTGDEQYF.

Note on this clone: One end of the junction varies from germline; a read error may be responsible. The rearrangement uses TRBV7-7 and TRBJ2-2; D gene unclear. Per the germline V gene, CDR1 is SSHAT and CDR2 is FNYEAQ (reference sequence). This CDR3 region has 17 residues. The CDR3 sequence is CASSLEVGDLFTGELFF. The CDR3 coding sequence is TGTGCTAGCAGCTTAGAAGTAGGCGACTTATTCACCGGGGAGCTGTTTTTT.

CDR3 residues: CASKFSDTGTYEQYF. CDR3 sequence (DNA): TGTGCCAGCAAATTTTCGGACACGGGCACCTACGAGCAGTACTTC. J is TRBJ2-7 and V is TRBV27; a weak D match, TRBD1 (5 bases). V lost 7 bases to trimming and J lost 2 bases, with 18 bases between them. The CDR3 contains 15 residues. Per germline, CDR1 MNHEY and CDR2 SMNVEV (reference sequence).

V usage is TRBV28 and J usage is TRBJ2-7; D remains unclear. The CDR3 is 13 amino acids. The V gene lost 7 bases and the J gene lost 3 bases, with 13 bases spanning the gap. CDR1 is MDHEN, CDR2 SYDVKM, per germline. In DNA form, the CDR3 reads TGTGCCAGCACCCTATCGACCCACTACGAGCAGTACTTC. It encodes CASTLSTHYEQYF.

The chain recombines TRBV7-2 with TRBJ1-6; D gene uncertain. The CDR3 sequence is 14 residues long. Germline V CDR1 and CDR2: SGHTA, FQGNSA. Trimming removed 8 bases at V and 1 base at J, with 9 bases between. This CDR3 reads CASQDGSYNSPLHF. DNA for the CDR3: TGTGCCAGCCAGGACGGATCCTATAATTCACCCCTCCACTTT. Together with reference TRBV7-2 and TRBJ1-6, the CDR3 gives the full variable domain: GAGVSQSPSNKVTEKGKDVELRCDPISGHTALYWYRQSLGQGLEFLIYFQGNSAPDKSGLPSDRFSAERTGGSVSTLTIQRTQQEDSAVYLCASQDGSYNSPLHFGNGTRLTVT.

In this sample, this clone turned up a few times. V is TRBV7-9 and J is TRBJ1-1, with D uncertain. Germline V CDR1 and CDR2: SEHNR, FQNEAQ (reference sequence). V lost 2 bases and J 4 bases, leaving 8 bases between the germline ends. The CDR3 length is 13 residues. The chain's CDR3 is CASSLWAGTEAFF. The CDR3, as DNA: TGTGCCAGCAGCTTATGGGCGGGCACTGAAGCTTTCTTT. Variable domain in full (rest from reference TRBV7-9 and TRBJ1-1): DTGVSQNPRHKITKRGQNVTFRCDPISEHNRLYWYRQTLGQGPEFLTYFQNEAQLEKSRLLSDRFSAERPKGSFSTLEIQRTEQGDSAMYLCASSLWAGTEAFFGQGTRLTVV.

This clone came up a few times. The chain has TRBV10-3 and TRBJ2-3, with 9 bases matching TRBD2. The junction had 5 bases not matched to a gene; V was cut back by 2 bases and J by 5 bases. The CDR3 totals 15 residues. Germline CDR1 and CDR2: ENHRY and SYGVKD. The CDR3 region has the DNA TGTGCCATCAGTGAGGGATCACTAGCGGGAGATACGCAGTATTTT. Encoded protein: CAISEGSLAGDTQYF.

This sequence joins TRBV9 and TRBJ1-1; 7 bases match TRBD1. Germline loops: CDR1 SGDLS, CDR2 YYNGEE. The CDR3 consists of 15 residues. V was clipped by 2 bases and J by 3 bases; unmatched bases: 7. The CDR3 coding sequence is TGTGCCAGCAGCGTCACAGGGGAGTGGGACACTGAAGCTTTCTTT. Amino acids: CASSVTGEWDTEAFF. Complete variable domain (other parts from reference TRBV9 and TRBJ1-1): DSGVTQTPKHLITATGQRVTLRCSPRSGDLSVYWYQQSLDQGLQFLIQYYNGEERAKGNILERFSAQQFPDLHSELNLSSLELGDSALYFCASSVTGEWDTEAFFGQGTRLTVV.

The chain joins TRBV19 to TRBJ2-1; no clear D. Trimming removed 7 bases at V and 6 bases at J, with 7 bases between. CDR1 is LNHDA and CDR2 is SQIVND in the germline V gene (reference sequence). This CDR3 has 11 residues. The CDR3 DNA follows: TGTGCCAGTACCTTGGGCAATGAGCAGTTCTTC. Protein sequence: CASTLGNEQFF.

The chain has TRBV4-3 and TRBJ2-1, with 7 positions matching TRBD2. This CDR3 contains 16 residues. Trimming cost V 0 bases and J 9 bases; bases outside gene matches: 11. Germline lookup yields CDR1 LGHNA and CDR2 YSLEER. CDR3: CASSQDTAGSESEQFF. In nucleotides, the CDR3 is TGCGCCAGCAGCCAAGATACAGCGGGATCAGAAAGTGAGCAGTTCTTC.